This is a list of T cell receptor beta chains from one sample in a study of CD8+CD57+ T cells in acquired aplastic anemia. TCRdb reanalysed the reads using MiXCR and keeps one entry per CDR3 protein. The sample has approximately 270,000 distinct CDR3 sequences, around 60% seen once. Source material: sorted CD4+, CD8+, or CD8+CD57+ T cells (not recorded which) from PBMCs. Source of these receptors: a human donor with severe aplastic anemia or a healthy control (not recorded which). The conserved cysteine and the conserved F or W are not part of the CDR3 here.

TRBV24-1	TRBJ2-1	ATSDKRYNEQF
TRBV20-1	TRBJ2-7	SARSGDNSYDQY
TRBV12-3/TRBV12-4	TRBJ2-7	ASSPGRGVRTGEQY
TRBV7-9	TRBJ2-2	ASRSIRGVVNAGELF
TRBV6-2/TRBV6-3	TRBJ2-3	ASSYSGPAGSTDTQY
TRBV20-1	TRBJ1-5	SARSDNQPQH
TRBV24-1	TRBJ2-7	ATSDSKAGNVYEQY
TRBV20-1	TRBJ1-2	SARDRRGGQGGGYT
TRBV7-9	TRBJ1-1	ASSYMSGTEAF
TRBV19	TRBJ2-3	ASKWTGDADTQY
TRBV20-1	TRBJ2-1	SARELAGGLGGNEQF
TRBV13	TRBJ1-1	ASSLTHRGGEAF
TRBV24-1	TRBJ2-1	ATSDRRSYNEQF